This TCR beta chain comes out of a study of T cell clones after liver transplantation. Study as a whole: Liver transplant recipients had immunosuppression withdrawal attempted within 2 years. HCV positivity affected three of eight recipients; the rest lacked autoimmune or viral indications.

The assay was immunoSEQ multiplex PCR, and TCRdb's table has in-frame clones only and misses some. Of about 45,000 clones listed, around 84% are singletons. Trimming removed 4 bases at V and 0 bases at J, with 7 bases between. Germline CDR1 reads SEHNR; CDR2 reads FQNEAQ (reference sequence). The CDR3 consists of 14 residues. This sequence was found in a human patient who received a liver transplant. Some of the T cells might come from the graft donor. The chain carries TRBV7-9 and TRBJ1-3; a possible D gene is TRBD1 (5 bases). This specimen consisted of CD4+ T cells from blood, obtained 24 months after liver transplant. CDR3 DNA sequence: TGTGCCAGCAGCTGGGGCTTCTCTGGAAACACCATATATTTT. It translates to CASSWGFSGNTIYF.